The subject of this entry is one T cell receptor beta chain. The record originates from a study of T cell changes during pregnancy in multiple sclerosis. Measured with immunoSEQ multiplex PCR; TCRdb has only the in-frame clones, and not every one. The table includes 30,000 or so clones, about 84% detected once. The material was CD8+ T cells from peripheral blood mononuclear cells, obtained after pregnancy. This clonotype was obtained from a female donor with multiple sclerosis, enrolled in a pregnancy study.

CDR3 sequence reads: CASSVTGEGDTQYF. CDR3 nucleotides: TGTGCCAGCAGTGTAACGGGGGAAGGGGATACGCAGTATTTT. The V call is TRBV6-4, the J call TRBJ2-3; the D gene is possibly TRBD2 (6 bases). The CDR3 runs 14 residues. V shed 4 bases and J shed 6 bases, with 14 bases lying between them. Germline CDR1 reads MRHNA; CDR2 reads SNTAGT.